Given below is one TCR beta chain in context. J gave up 6 bases and V 5 bases, and 10 bases lay outside the gene matches. In germline, CDR1 is LNHDA, CDR2 SQIVND (reference sequence). The CDR3 loop spans 15 amino acids. Replicate PCRs run on sorted subsets employed 150 to 250 ng DNA, approximately 30,000 T cell genomes. Clones were read by immunoSEQ multiplex PCR, and TCRdb kept only the in-frame ones, dropping some. The sample has about 2.4 million clones, 90% to 95% seen once. These data originate in a study of shared clonotypes between healthy human individuals. This sequence was found in a man aged 18 to 30 in good health. Some clones in this sample may be carry-over from other donors' samples. The sample comprised naive CD4+ T cells from PBMCs. This sample's subset: CD45RA+ positively selected. The V gene is TRBV19, the J gene TRBJ2-4; 7 nucleotides line up with TRBD1. The CDR3 sequence: CASSLRNTGVNIQYF. For the CDR3, the DNA is TGTGCCAGTAGTCTTCGGAATACAGGGGTAAACATTCAGTACTTC.